The TCR beta chain described here comes from a study of T cells expressing NK-cell markers. Findings and caveats of the study: There were a few donors in whom these clonotypes also led the CD3+CD56-NKG2C+ fraction. Roughly 6 donors showed dominant NKG2C+ clonotypes comprising roughly 1.0-7.0% of their CD8+ T cells.

From its re-call of the 5' RACE reads, TCRdb lists each CDR3 protein once, without DNA. This sample contains roughly 430,000 distinct CDR3 sequences. In regard to this clonotype: What it binds is not known.

There are 14 residues in the CDR3. Germline V gene sequence: CDR1 GTSNPN, CDR2 SVGIG (reference sequence). The TCR was taken from a woman between 18 and 70 years old in good health. The chain is built from TRBV30 and TRBJ2-7; the TRBD1 assignment by TCRdb is unverifiable without DNA. The sample comprised blood T cells: a sorted CD56 or NKG2C T cell subset, CD4+ or CD8+ T cells, or bulk PBMC T cells (not recorded which). CDR3 sequence: CAWSRPTGAYEQYF.